Following are 29 T cell receptor beta chains from one sample sequenced in a study of a mutant IDH1 vaccine in newly diagnosed glioma. This sample's time point: baseline, week 1 (first vaccination visit). As for treatment: pre-vaccination baseline after standard-of-care therapy. Sequenced by immunoSEQ multiplex PCR; TCRdb stores in-frame clones only, minus some. The repertoire has about 92,000 clones, roughly 80% of them found once; the top ten carry approximately 8%. Sequencing was performed on PBMCs, taken from a glioma patient treated with radiotherapy, temozolomide or both. The receptor set was obtained from a woman between 45 and 65 years old with glioma.

The chain has TRBV4-1 and TRBJ1-4; D gene uncertain. Trimming shortened V by 0 bases and J by 3 bases, and 5 bases separated the two germline ends. The germline CDR1 and CDR2 sequences are MGHRA and YSYEKL. The CDR3 consists of 14 residues. Written as DNA, the CDR3 is TGCGCCAGCAGCCAAGAAAGAGCTAATGAAAAACTGTTTTTT. Its protein is CASSQERANEKLFF.

The V and J genes are TRBV6-5 and TRBJ2-2; no clear D. Germline V gives CDR1 MNHEY, CDR2 SVGAGI. V dropped 2 bases and J dropped 7 bases, with 17 bases sitting between them. The CDR3 sequence is 16 residues long. CDR3 in DNA: TGTGCCAGCAGTTACGTTGTGTCAGCCCGGAGCGGGGAGCTGTTTTTT. Its protein is CASSYVVSARSGELFF.

The chain employs TRBV5-5 and TRBJ1-5; TRBD1 aligns across 11 bases. Germline values: CDR1 SGHKS, CDR2 YYEKEE (reference sequence). V lost 4 bases to trimming and J lost 7 bases; unmatched junction nucleotides: 7. The CDR3 contains 15 residues. As DNA, the CDR3 is TGTGCCAGCAGCACTGGACAGGGGGCTGCCCAGCCCCAGCATTTT. Translating it yields CASSTGQGAAQPQHF.

This clone was seen just once. The chain employs TRBV7-9 and TRBJ2-7; 7 positions agree with TRBD1. The CDR3 length is 13 residues. The germline V gene has CDR1 SEHNR and CDR2 FQNEAQ (reference sequence). Trimming at V came to 5 bases and at J to 0 bases, leaving 1 base not matched to a gene. Written as DNA, the CDR3 is TGTGCCAGCAGCGCAGGGGGCTCCTACGAGCAGTACTTC. Translated, it gives CASSAGGSYEQYF.

This clone has only a few counts. V and J are TRBV30 and TRBJ1-2, with 8 bases that match TRBD1. The trim removed 4 bases at V and 8 bases at J, leaving 6 bases unmatched. Germline lookup yields CDR1 GTSNPN and CDR2 SVGIG (reference sequence). The length of the CDR3 is 12 residues. The CDR3 loop is CAWTGQGAGYTF. DNA for the CDR3: TGTGCCTGGACTGGACAGGGCGCGGGCTACACCTTC.

DNA for the CDR3: TGCGCCAGCAGAGGGGGGGGGCCGAACACCGGGGAGCTGTTTTTT. Protein sequence: CASRGGGPNTGELFF. This chain links TRBV5-1 with TRBJ2-2, with TRBD2 as a possible D gene (7 bases). This CDR3 region has 15 residues. CDR1 and CDR2 from the germline V gene are SGHRS and YFSETQ. V dropped 5 bases and J dropped 0 bases, with 11 bases sitting between them.

The chain employs TRBV9 and TRBJ2-3, with a weak D call TRBD2 (7 bases). Per the germline V gene, CDR1 is SGDLS and CDR2 is YYNGEE. V was shortened by 6 bases and J by 4 bases, with 15 bases between the two germline ends. This CDR3 comprises 14 residues. CDR3 sequence: CASTRGGVADTQYF. The CDR3 DNA reads as TGTGCCAGCACCAGGGGAGGGGTGGCAGATACGCAGTATTTT.

This clone was recorded only once. The V gene is TRBV11-3, the J gene TRBJ2-2, with D unclear. Between the trimmed V and J ends, which lost 5 bases and 0 bases, there was a span of 7 bases. The germline V gene has CDR1 SGHNT and CDR2 YENEEA. The CDR3 loop spans 14 amino acids. This CDR3 is CASSPSTNTGELFF. The CDR3 DNA reads TGTGCCAGCAGCCCTTCGACGAACACCGGGGAGCTGTTTTTT. The full variable domain, in which reference TRBV11-3 and TRBJ2-2 provide the parts outside the CDR3, is EAGVVQSPRYKIIEKKQPVAFWCNPISGHNTLYWYLQNLGQGPELLIRYENEEAVDDSQLPKDRFSAERLKGVDSTLKIQPAELGDSAVYLCASSPSTNTGELFFGEGSRLTVL.

This sequence joins TRBV7-9 and TRBJ2-2, with D possibly TRBD2 on 5 matching bases. V lost 6 bases, J lost 8 bases, and 19 bases lay in between. Per germline, CDR1 SEHNR and CDR2 FQNEAQ (reference sequence). This CDR3 spans 15 amino acids. The CDR3: CASRPPGFGDGELFF. CDR3 coding DNA: TGTGCCAGCAGGCCGCCCGGGTTCGGGGATGGGGAGCTGTTTTTT. The full variable domain, its missing parts supplied by reference TRBV7-9 and TRBJ2-2, is DTGVSQNPRHKITKRGQNVTFRCDPISEHNRLYWYRQTLGQGPEFLTYFQNEAQLEKSRLLSDRFSAERPKGSFSTLEIQRTEQGDSAMYLCASRPPGFGDGELFFGEGSRLTVL.

This chain connects TRBV30 to TRBJ2-7, with 10 positions matching TRBD1. The CDR3 spans 17 residues. With V trimmed by 7 bases and J by 1 base, 16 bases remained unmatched. Germline V gene data show CDR1 as GTSNPN and CDR2 as SVGIG (reference sequence). The CDR3 region has the DNA TGTGCCTTGGAACCGGGACAGGGGCTTATGGGTTCCTACGAGCAGTACTTC. Its translation is CALEPGQGLMGSYEQYF.

The V and J genes are TRBV7-9 and TRBJ1-1; D ambiguous. Trimming pared 6 bases from V and 1 base from J, leaving 12 bases between. The germline V gene encodes CDR1 SEHNR and CDR2 FQNEAQ (reference sequence). The CDR3 extends over 14 amino acids. CDR3 bases: TGTGCCAGCAGTTCAACAGAAGGGAACACTGAAGCTTTCTTT. As protein: CASSSTEGNTEAFF.

In regard to this clone: Additional DNA sequences in this sample encode the identical CDR3. This chain uses TRBV30 with TRBJ1-1, with 10 bases fitting TRBD1. J gave up 6 bases and V 3 bases, and 10 bases lay outside the gene matches. Per the germline V gene, CDR1 is GTSNPN and CDR2 is SVGIG (reference sequence). CDR3 length equals 15 residues. The CDR3 sequence: CAWRKSGTGAPEAFF. CDR3 DNA: TGTGCCTGGAGAAAATCCGGGACAGGGGCCCCTGAAGCTTTCTTT.

The chain carries TRBV19 and TRBJ2-4; TRBD2 agrees at 7 bases. Germline V gene lookup returns CDR1 LNHDA and CDR2 SQIVND (reference sequence). Germline trimming cut 5 bases from V and 1 base from J; bases unmatched to any gene: 11. The CDR3 has 17 residues. CDR3 nucleotide sequence: TGTGCCAGTAGTCCCCTGTGGGAGGGGAAGGCCAAAAACATTCAGTACTTC. This sequence encodes CASSPLWEGKAKNIQYF.

The rearrangement uses TRBV19 and TRBJ1-1, with 7 nucleotides matching TRBD1. Germline CDR1 and CDR2: LNHDA and SQIVND (reference sequence). V lost 5 bases to trimming and J lost 2 bases; unmatched junction nucleotides: 5. The CDR3 has 14 residues. The CDR3 DNA reads TGTGCCAGTAGTGGGGGACAGAGTAACACTGAAGCTTTCTTT. Protein: CASSGGQSNTEAFF.

The rearrangement uses TRBV21-1 and TRBJ1-4. TRBV21-1 is a documented pseudogene. There are 14 residues in the CDR3. The CDR3 DNA reads TGTGCCAGCAAAAGACCAGCCCGAGATGGAAAACTGTTTTTT. Translation: CASKRPARDGKLFF.

This chain connects TRBV28 to TRBJ2-2; no clear D gene. This CDR3 has 12 amino acids. Germline V gene lookup returns CDR1 MDHEN and CDR2 SYDVKM. Trimming stripped 1 base from V and 6 bases from J, with 3 bases between. The CDR3 loop reads CASSLSAGELFF. The DNA for the CDR3 is TGTGCCAGCAGTTTATCGGCCGGGGAGCTGTTTTTT. Looking up the rest from reference TRBV28 and TRBJ2-2 gives the full variable domain: DVKVTQSSRYLVKRTGEKVFLECVQDMDHENMFWYRQDPGLGLRLIYFSYDVKMKEKGDIPEGYSVSREKKERFSLILESASTNQTSMYLCASSLSAGELFFGEGSRLTVL.

This chain uses TRBV5-1 with TRBJ2-4; D is uncertain. This CDR3 is built from 15 residues. The germline V gene has CDR1 SGHRS and CDR2 YFSETQ. Trimming took 2 bases from V and 3 from J, leaving 12 bases between them. The CDR3 coding sequence is TGCGCCAGCAGCTTTTCGGAACAGCTCAAAAACATTCAGTACTTC. Its protein is CASSFSEQLKNIQYF.

The gene calls are TRBV28 and TRBJ1-6; D remains unclear. V was cut by 6 bases and J by 8 bases, with 14 bases left in between. CDR3 length: 14 residues. Germline lookup yields CDR1 MDHEN and CDR2 SYDVKM. Written as DNA, the CDR3 is TGTGCCAGCAGCCTGGTAGGAAAGGATTCACCCCTCCACTTT. It codes for CASSLVGKDSPLHF.

The rearrangement uses TRBV6-6 and TRBJ1-1; TRBD1 is a possible D gene (6 bases). In germline, CDR1 is MNHNY, CDR2 SVGAGI (reference sequence). CDR3 length equals 13 residues. Trimming took 6 bases from V and 1 from J, leaving 9 bases between them. CDR3 nucleotides: TGTGCCAGCAGCTGGGGACAGAACACTGAAGCTTTCTTT. Translated, it gives CASSWGQNTEAFF.

This clone was picked up one time. The rearrangement joins TRBV7-8 to TRBJ2-3; 15 bases fit TRBD2. The CDR3 has 15 amino acids. Germline CDR1 is SGHVS and CDR2 is FQNEAQ. The V gene end was trimmed by 4 bases and the J gene end by 10 bases; junction bases not matched to a gene: 6. CDR3 in amino acids: CASSSDGLAGGSQYF. CDR3 coding DNA: TGTGCCAGCAGCTCTGACGGACTAGCGGGGGGGTCGCAGTATTTT.

This chain connects TRBV6-1 to TRBJ2-7; D is unresolved. CDR1 MNHNS and CDR2 SASEGT come from the germline V gene. Trimming took 8 bases from V and 1 from J, leaving 12 bases between them. CDR3 length: 13 residues. The CDR3 here is CASRVENSYEQYF. In DNA form, the CDR3 reads TGTGCCAGCCGGGTGGAAAATTCCTACGAGCAGTACTTC.

The V and J genes are TRBV6-1 and TRBJ1-5, with no clear D. Germline CDR1 and CDR2: MNHNS and SASEGT. The V end was cut by 7 bases, the J end by 2 bases, with 9 bases between. This CDR3 region has 13 residues. The CDR3 protein is CASISEGNQPQHF. The CDR3 DNA is TGTGCCAGCATTTCCGAGGGCAATCAGCCCCAGCATTTT.

This clone was picked up one time. V and J are TRBV6-6 and TRBJ2-5; maybe TRBD1 (6 bases). Trimming removed 6 bases from V and 5 bases from J, with 22 bases in between. From germline, CDR1 is MNHNY and CDR2 SVGAGI (reference sequence). CDR3 length: 16 amino acids. CDR3 coding DNA: TGTGCCAGCAGGCCGAGCCCACAGGGTTTGGATGAGACCCAGTACTTC. Protein: CASRPSPQGLDETQYF.

V is TRBV7-6 and J is TRBJ1-1, with 10 bases identical to TRBD1. V was clipped by 4 bases and J by 5 bases; unmatched bases: 10. The CDR3 is 16 residues long. The V gene's germline CDR1 is SGHVS and CDR2 FNYEAQ. CDR3 sequence (DNA): TGTGCCAGCAGCTCCCGACAGGGGGCATCGGGGACTGAAGCTTTCTTT. Its translation: CASSSRQGASGTEAFF.

The chain couples TRBV7-9 to TRBJ1-1; perhaps TRBD1 as D (5 bases). This CDR3 is built from 16 residues. Trimming took off 5 bases at V and 3 bases at J, with 19 bases between the two ends. Germline V gene lookup returns CDR1 SEHNR and CDR2 FQNEAQ (reference sequence). CDR3 region: CASSHAGRSMDTEAFF. The CDR3 bases are TGTGCCAGCAGCCATGCAGGGAGGTCGATGGACACTGAAGCTTTCTTT.

This clone has just one count. This CDR3 is also generated by other DNA sequences in the sample. The V gene is TRBV30, the J gene TRBJ2-7; 11 bases line up with TRBD2. The V segment lost 4 bases and the J segment 4 bases; nucleotides outside the gene matches: 6. The CDR3 runs 14 residues. Germline V lookup: CDR1 GTSNPN, CDR2 SVGIG (reference sequence). The CDR3 nucleotides are TGTGCCTGGAAGGTAGCGGGGGGGCGGTACGAGCAGTACTTC. Its translation is CAWKVAGGRYEQYF.

The rearrangement links TRBV19 to TRBJ2-7; a possible D gene is TRBD1 (6 bases). CDR3 size: 16 residues. Germline CDR1 is LNHDA and CDR2 is SQIVND (reference sequence). Deletions cut 3 bases from V and 4 bases from J, with 19 bases between. In nucleotides, the CDR3 is TGTGCCAGTAGTATCGGCGGCGGGCAGGGGTTTTACGAGCAGTACTTC. This translates into CASSIGGGQGFYEQYF.

V is TRBV5-1 and J is TRBJ1-5; no firm D call. Germline lookup yields CDR1 SGHRS and CDR2 YFSETQ. The CDR3 spans 14 residues. Between the trimmed V and J ends, which lost 4 bases and 4 bases, there was a span of 12 bases. In DNA form, the CDR3 reads TGCGCCAGCAGCCAATCTGCCGGGAATCAGCCCCAGCATTTT. Its translation is CASSQSAGNQPQHF.

The V gene is TRBV7-2, the J gene TRBJ1-2; 8 bases align to TRBD1. The CDR3 runs to 12 residues. The germline CDR1 and CDR2 sequences are SGHTA and FQGNSA. J lost 7 bases, V lost 3 bases, and 1 base had no gene match. The DNA of the CDR3 is TGTGCCAGCAGCTTTGGACAGGGTGGCTACACCTTC. Translated: CASSFGQGGYTF. The full variable domain, rest sourced from reference TRBV7-2 and TRBJ1-2, is GAGVSQSPSNKVTEKGKDVELRCDPISGHTALYWYRQSLGQGLEFLIYFQGNSAPDKSGLPSDRFSAERTGGSVSTLTIQRTQQEDSAVYLCASSFGQGGYTFGSGTRLTVV.